This TCR beta chain comes out of a study of blood T cell repertoires in COVID-19. Profiled with immunoSEQ multiplex PCR; TCRdb holds only in-frame clones, not every one. The table shows 15,000 to 20,000 clones, with 80% to 90% occurring only once. The sequenced sample was peripheral blood. The receptor's source is a man aged 55 to 69 with acute or convalescent COVID-19.

CDR3 coding DNA: TGTGCCAGTAGGGCCGGGAAGGGTCGGAATGAGCAGTTCTTC. Translating gives CASRAGKGRNEQFF. The chain joins TRBV19 to TRBJ2-1, with D perhaps TRBD2 (5 bases). Deletions cut 6 bases from V and 7 bases from J, with 16 bases between. This CDR3 is 14 amino acids long. Germline lookup yields CDR1 LNHDA and CDR2 SQIVND (reference sequence).